This T cell receptor beta chain was identified during a study of shared clonotypes between healthy human individuals. The material for each subset, its genomic DNA, was split evenly across several immunoSEQ plates. What was sequenced on ten immunoSEQ deep assay plates was unsorted PBMC DNA. Here immunoSEQ multiplex PCR was the method, and the copy in TCRdb shows in-frame clones only, minus some. The repertoire holds about 560,000 clones, around 78% seen once, with around 11% in the top ten. The J segment lost 4 bases and the V segment lost 7 bases, leaving 8 bases of the junction unmatched. Per the germline V gene, CDR1 is MDHEN and CDR2 is SYDVKM. There are 14 residues in the CDR3.

The source is a woman in her 40s in good health. Some clones in this sample may be carry-over from other donors' samples. Specimen: PBMCs. V is TRBV28 and J is TRBJ2-3; the match to TRBD2 covers 7 bases. CDR3 loop: CASNAQLASDTQYF. CDR3 in DNA: TGTGCCAGCAACGCCCAACTAGCGTCAGATACGCAGTATTTT.